The sequence of this TCR beta chain was determined in a study of tumor-infiltrating lymphocytes in primary liver carcinoma. Overall study: Both sexes were represented among patients, who were 30 to 69 years old.

RNA and DNA were co-extracted from approximately 20-30 mg of unsorted bulk tissue. The patients, who had chronic HBV infection, were treatment-naive (untreated). This CDR3 has 14 residues. V dropped 6 bases and J dropped 0 bases, with 9 bases sitting between them. Germline V gene lookup returns CDR1 MNHEY and CDR2 SVGAGI. The input was roughly 0.5 ug total RNA; TCR beta cDNA was made from it with a constant-region primer. Three nested multiplex PCR rounds, a slightly modified ARM-PCR method, built the TCR beta libraries. The first two PCR rounds used TRBV1-TRBV30 primers with a Cbeta primer, around 10 cycles each. From the multiplex PCR reads, TCRdb called clonotypes with MiXCR, one entry per CDR3 protein. The sample holds approximately 92,000 distinct CDR3 sequences, just under 70% seen once. Notes on this clonotype: Its cognate antigen is unknown. A clone one base away is much larger, so this may be a read error.

Study-wide results and caveats: It was tumor-adjacent and tumor-blood pairs that overlapped less than tumor region pairs did. Blood had a significantly lower top-250-clone fraction than tumors did (p = 0.039).

The clonotype originates from a man aged 40-49 years with primary liver carcinoma and hepatitis B virus infection. The chain uses TRBV6-5 and TRBJ2-1; D uncertain. Material for sequencing was tumor-adjacent normal liver tissue. The CDR3 loop reads CASSALNSYNEQFF. The CDR3 bases are TGTGCCAGCAGCGCCCTCAACTCCTACAATGAGCAGTTCTTC.